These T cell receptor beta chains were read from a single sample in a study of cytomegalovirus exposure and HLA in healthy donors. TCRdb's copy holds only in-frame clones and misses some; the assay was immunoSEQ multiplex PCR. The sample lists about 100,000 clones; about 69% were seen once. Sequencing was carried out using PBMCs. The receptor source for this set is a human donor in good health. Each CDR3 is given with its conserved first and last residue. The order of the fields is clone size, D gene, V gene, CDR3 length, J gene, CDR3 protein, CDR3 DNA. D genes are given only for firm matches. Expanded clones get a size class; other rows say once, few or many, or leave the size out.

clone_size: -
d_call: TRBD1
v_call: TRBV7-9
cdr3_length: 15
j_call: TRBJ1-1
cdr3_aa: CASSFGTVLDTEAFF
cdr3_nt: TGTGCCAGCAGCTTCGGGACAGTTCTTGACACTGAAGCTTTCTTT

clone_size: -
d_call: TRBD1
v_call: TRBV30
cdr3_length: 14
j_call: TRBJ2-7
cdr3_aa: CACYNGDRFYEQYF
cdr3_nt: TGTGCCTGTTATAACGGGGACAGATTCTACGAGCAGTACTTC

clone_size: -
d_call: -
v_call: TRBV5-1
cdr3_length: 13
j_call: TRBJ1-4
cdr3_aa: CASSDRLGEKLFF
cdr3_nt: TGCGCCAGCTCCGACAGGCTGGGTGAAAAACTGTTTTTT

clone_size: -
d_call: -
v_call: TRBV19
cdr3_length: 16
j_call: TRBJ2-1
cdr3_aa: CATGRFGRSSYNEQFF
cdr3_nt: TGTGCTACTGGGAGGTTTGGGCGTAGCTCCTACAATGAGCAGTTCTTC

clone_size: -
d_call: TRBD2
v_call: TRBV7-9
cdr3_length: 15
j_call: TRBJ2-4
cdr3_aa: CASSLSGRATNIQYF
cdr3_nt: TGTGCCAGCAGCTTAAGCGGGAGGGCCACAAACATTCAGTACTTC

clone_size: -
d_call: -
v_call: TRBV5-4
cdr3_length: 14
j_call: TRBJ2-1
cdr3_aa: CASSPVGVYNEQFF
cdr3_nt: TGTGCCAGCAGCCCCGTCGGGGTCTACAATGAGCAGTTCTTC

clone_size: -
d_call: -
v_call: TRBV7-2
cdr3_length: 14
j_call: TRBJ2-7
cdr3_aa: CASSEGGASYEQYF
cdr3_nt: TGTGCCAGCAGTGAGGGGGGGGCCTCCTACGAGCAGTACTTC

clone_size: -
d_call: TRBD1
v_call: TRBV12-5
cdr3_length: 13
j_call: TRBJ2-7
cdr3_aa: CASGFQTGYEQYF
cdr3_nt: TGTGCTAGTGGTTTCCAGACAGGGTACGAGCAGTACTTC

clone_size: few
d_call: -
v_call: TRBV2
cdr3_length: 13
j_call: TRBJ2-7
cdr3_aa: CASRPTFSYEQYF
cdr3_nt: TGTGCCAGCAGACCCACTTTTTCGTACGAGCAGTACTTC

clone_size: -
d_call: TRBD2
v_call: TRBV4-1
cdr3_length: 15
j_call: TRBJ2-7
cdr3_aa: CASSQLTSGLYEQYF
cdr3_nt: TGCGCCAGCAGCCAACTGACTAGCGGCCTTTACGAGCAGTACTTC

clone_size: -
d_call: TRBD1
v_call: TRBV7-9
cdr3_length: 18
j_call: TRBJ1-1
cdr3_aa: CASSLEGATQGANTEAFF
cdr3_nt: TGTGCCAGCAGCTTAGAGGGGGCTACACAGGGGGCGAACACTGAAGCTTTCTTT

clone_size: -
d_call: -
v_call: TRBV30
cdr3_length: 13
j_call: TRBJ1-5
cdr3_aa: CAWSVGRVQPQHF
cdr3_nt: TGTGCCTGGAGTGTGGGCAGGGTGCAGCCCCAGCATTTT

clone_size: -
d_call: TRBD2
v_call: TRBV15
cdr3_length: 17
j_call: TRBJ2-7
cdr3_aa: CATSRGIGTSGKGEQYF
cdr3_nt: TGTGCCACCAGCAGAGGGATCGGGACTAGCGGGAAGGGCGAGCAGTACTTC

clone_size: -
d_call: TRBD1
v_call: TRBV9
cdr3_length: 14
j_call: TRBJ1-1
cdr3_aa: CASSKQGWNAEAFF
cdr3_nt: TGTGCCAGCAGTAAACAGGGGTGGAACGCTGAAGCTTTCTTT

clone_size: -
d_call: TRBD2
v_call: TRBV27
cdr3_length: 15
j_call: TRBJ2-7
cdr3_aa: CASSVAGLVHYEQYF
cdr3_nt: TGTGCCAGCAGTGTGGCGGGACTAGTCCACTACGAGCAGTACTTC

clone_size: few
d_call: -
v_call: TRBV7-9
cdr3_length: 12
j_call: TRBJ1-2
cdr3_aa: CSSSLNREGYTF
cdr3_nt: TGTTCCAGCAGCTTAAACAGGGAAGGCTACACCTTC

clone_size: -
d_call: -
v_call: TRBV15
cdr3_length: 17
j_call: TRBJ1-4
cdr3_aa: CATSGDYGGREGEKLFF
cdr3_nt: TGTGCCACCAGCGGTGATTATGGCGGCAGGGAGGGTGAAAAACTGTTTTTT

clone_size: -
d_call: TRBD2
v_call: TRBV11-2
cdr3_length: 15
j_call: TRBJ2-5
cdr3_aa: CASSTIAGVKETQYF
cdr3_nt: TGTGCCAGCAGCACCATAGCGGGAGTTAAAGAGACCCAGTACTTC

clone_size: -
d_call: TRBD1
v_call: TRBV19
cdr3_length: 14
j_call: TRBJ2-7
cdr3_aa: CASSTQGGDYEQYF
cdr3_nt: TGTGCCAGTAGTACACAGGGGGGCGATTACGAGCAGTACTTC

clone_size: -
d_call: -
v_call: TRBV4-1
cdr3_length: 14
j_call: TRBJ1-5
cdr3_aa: CASSQVLGNQPQHF
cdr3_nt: TGCGCCAGCAGCCAAGTCTTAGGCAATCAGCCCCAGCATTTT

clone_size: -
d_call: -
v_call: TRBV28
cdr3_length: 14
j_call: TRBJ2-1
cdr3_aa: CASSDGTSYNEQFF
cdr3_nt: TGTGCCAGCAGTGATGGGACTTCCTACAATGAGCAGTTCTTC

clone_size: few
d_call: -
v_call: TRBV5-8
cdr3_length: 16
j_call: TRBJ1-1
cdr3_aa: CASSLNDRGSLTQAFF
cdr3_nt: TGTGCCAGCAGCCTTAACGATAGGGGCAGTTTAACGCAAGCTTTCTTT

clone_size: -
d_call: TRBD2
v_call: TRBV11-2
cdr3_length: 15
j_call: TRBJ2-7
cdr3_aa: CASSPHQAGTTEQYF
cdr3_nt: TGTGCCAGCAGCCCGCACCAGGCCGGGACTACCGAGCAGTACTTC

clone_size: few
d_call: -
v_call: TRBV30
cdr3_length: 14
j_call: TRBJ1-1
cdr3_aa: CAWSGSVSNTEAFF
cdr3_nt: TGTGCCTGGAGTGGTTCGGTATCGAACACTGAAGCTTTCTTT

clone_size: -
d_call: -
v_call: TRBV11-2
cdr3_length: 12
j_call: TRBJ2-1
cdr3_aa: CASSLNYNEQFF
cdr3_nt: TGTGCCAGCAGCCTAAACTACAATGAGCAGTTCTTC

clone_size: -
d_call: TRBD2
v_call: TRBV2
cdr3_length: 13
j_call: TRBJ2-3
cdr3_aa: CASNAGGGDTQYF
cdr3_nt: TGTGCCAGCAACGCGGGAGGGGGAGATACGCAGTATTTT

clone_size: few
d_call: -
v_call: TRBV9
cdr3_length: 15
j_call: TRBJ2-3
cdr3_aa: CASSVSGSSTDTQYF
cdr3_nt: TGTGCCAGCAGCGTTAGCGGTTCTAGCACAGATACGCAGTATTTT

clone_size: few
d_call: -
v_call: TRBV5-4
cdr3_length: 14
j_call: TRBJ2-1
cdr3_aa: CASMERSSYNEQFF
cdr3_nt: TGTGCCAGCATGGAGCGGAGCTCCTACAATGAGCAGTTCTTC

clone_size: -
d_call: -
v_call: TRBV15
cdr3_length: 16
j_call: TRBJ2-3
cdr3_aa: CATSRERGFRPDTQYF
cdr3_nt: TGTGCCACCAGCAGAGAGAGGGGGTTTCGCCCAGATACGCAGTATTTT

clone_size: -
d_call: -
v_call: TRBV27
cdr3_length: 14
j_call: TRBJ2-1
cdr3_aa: CASSLGGADNEQFF
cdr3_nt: TGTGCCAGCAGTTTAGGCGGAGCGGACAATGAGCAGTTCTTC

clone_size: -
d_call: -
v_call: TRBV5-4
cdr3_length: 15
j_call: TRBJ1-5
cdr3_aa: CASSLDGNSNQPQHF
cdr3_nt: TGTGCCAGCAGCTTGGACGGTAATAGCAATCAGCCCCAGCATTTT

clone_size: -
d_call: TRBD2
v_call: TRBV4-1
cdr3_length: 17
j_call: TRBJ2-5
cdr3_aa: CASSQERLAATSGTQYF
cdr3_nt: TGCGCCAGCAGCCAAGAGCGGCTAGCGGCGACGTCAGGGACCCAGTACTTC

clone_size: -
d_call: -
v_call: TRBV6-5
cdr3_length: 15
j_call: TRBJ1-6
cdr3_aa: CASSSDRERGSPLHF
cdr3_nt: TGTGCCAGCAGTTCGGACAGAGAAAGGGGTTCACCCCTCCACTTT

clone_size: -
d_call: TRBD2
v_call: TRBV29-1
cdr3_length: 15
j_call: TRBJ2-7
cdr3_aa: CSVEDGTSDSYEQYF
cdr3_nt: TGCAGCGTTGAAGACGGGACTAGCGATTCCTACGAGCAGTACTTC

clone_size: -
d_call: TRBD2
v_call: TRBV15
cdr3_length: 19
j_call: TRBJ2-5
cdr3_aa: CATSRGLGTSGRAGETQYF
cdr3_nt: TGTGCCACCAGCAGAGGCCTTGGGACTAGCGGGAGGGCGGGAGAGACCCAGTACTTC

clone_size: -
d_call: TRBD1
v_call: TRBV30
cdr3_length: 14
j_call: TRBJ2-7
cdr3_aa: CAWDRGQSLDEQYF
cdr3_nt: TGTGCCTGGGACCGGGGACAGTCTCTCGACGAGCAGTACTTC

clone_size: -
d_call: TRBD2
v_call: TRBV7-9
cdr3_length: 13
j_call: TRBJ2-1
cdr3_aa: CASRGLVYNEQFF
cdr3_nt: TGTGCCAGCCGGGGACTAGTATACAATGAGCAGTTCTTC

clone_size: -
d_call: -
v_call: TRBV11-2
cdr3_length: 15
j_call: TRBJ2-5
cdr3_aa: CASSSLREFQETQYF
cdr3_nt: TGTGCCAGCAGCTCCCTACGGGAGTTCCAAGAGACCCAGTACTTC

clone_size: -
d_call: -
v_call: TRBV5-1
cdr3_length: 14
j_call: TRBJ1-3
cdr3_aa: CASSRGASGNTIYF
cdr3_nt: TGCGCCAGCAGCCGGGGGGCCTCTGGAAACACCATATATTTT

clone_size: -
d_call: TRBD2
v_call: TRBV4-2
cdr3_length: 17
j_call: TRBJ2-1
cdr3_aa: CASSQGSSGRVYNEQFF
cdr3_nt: TGTGCCAGCAGCCAAGGTTCGAGCGGGAGAGTCTACAATGAGCAGTTCTTC

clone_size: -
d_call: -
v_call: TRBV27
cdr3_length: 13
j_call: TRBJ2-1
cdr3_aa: CASSFSEYNEQFF
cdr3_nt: TGTGCCAGCAGTTTTAGCGAGTACAATGAGCAGTTCTTC